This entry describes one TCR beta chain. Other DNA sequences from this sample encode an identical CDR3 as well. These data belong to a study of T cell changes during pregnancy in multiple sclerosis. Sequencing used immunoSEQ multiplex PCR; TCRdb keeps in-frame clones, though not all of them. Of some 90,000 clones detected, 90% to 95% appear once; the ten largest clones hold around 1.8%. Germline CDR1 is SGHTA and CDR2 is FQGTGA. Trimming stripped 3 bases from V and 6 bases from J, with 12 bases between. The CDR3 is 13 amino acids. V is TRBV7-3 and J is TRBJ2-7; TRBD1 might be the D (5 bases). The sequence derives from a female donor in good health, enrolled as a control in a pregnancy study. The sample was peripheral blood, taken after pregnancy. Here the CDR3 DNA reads TGTGCCAGCAGCTTCGAGCAGGGCGGCGAGCAGTACTTC. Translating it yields CASSFEQGGEQYF.